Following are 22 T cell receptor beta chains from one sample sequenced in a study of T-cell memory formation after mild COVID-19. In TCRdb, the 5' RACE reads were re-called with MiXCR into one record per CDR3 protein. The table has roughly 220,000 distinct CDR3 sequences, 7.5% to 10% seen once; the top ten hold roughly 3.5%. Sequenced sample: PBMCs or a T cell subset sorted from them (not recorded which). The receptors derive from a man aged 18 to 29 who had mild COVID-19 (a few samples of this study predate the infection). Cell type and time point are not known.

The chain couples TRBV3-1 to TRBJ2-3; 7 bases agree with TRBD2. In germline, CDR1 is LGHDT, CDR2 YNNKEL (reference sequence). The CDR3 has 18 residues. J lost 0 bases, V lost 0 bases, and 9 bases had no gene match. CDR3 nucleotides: TGTGCCAGCAGCCAAGAAATTAAGTTGCGGGGGAGCACAGATACGCAGTATTTT. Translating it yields CASSQEIKLRGSTDTQYF.

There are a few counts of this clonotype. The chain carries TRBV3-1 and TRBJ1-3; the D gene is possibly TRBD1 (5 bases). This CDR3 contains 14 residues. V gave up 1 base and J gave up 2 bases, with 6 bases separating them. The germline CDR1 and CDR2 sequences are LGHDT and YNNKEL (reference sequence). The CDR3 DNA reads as TGTGCCAGCAGCCAAGGCAGGGCTGGAAACACCATATATTTT. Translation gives CASSQGRAGNTIYF.

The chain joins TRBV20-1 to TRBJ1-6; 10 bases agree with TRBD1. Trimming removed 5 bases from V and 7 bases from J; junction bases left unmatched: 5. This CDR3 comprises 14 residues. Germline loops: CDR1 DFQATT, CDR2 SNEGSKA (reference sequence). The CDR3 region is CSASRQGANSPLHF. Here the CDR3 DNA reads TGCAGTGCTTCCCGACAGGGGGCAAATTCACCCCTCCACTTT.

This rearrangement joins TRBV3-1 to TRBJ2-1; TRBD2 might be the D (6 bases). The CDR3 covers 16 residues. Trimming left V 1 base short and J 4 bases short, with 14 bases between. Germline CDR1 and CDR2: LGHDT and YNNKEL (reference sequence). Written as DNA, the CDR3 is TGTGCCAGCAGCCAAGGAGCGGGCCAACTTTACAATGAGCAGTTCTTC. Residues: CASSQGAGQLYNEQFF.

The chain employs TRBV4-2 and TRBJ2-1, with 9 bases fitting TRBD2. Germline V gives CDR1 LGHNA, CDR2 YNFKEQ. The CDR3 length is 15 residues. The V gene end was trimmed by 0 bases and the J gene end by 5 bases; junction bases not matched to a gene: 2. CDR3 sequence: CASSQDAGGDNEQFF. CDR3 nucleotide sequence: TGTGCCAGCAGCCAAGATGCGGGGGGGGACAATGAGCAGTTCTTC.

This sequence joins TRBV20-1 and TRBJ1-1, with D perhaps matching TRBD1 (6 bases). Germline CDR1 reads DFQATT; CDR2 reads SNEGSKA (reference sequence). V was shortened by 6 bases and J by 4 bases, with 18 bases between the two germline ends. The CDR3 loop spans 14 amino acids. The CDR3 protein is CSAKSAGAGTEAFF. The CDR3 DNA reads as TGCAGTGCGAAATCGGCGGGGGCCGGCACTGAAGCTTTCTTT.

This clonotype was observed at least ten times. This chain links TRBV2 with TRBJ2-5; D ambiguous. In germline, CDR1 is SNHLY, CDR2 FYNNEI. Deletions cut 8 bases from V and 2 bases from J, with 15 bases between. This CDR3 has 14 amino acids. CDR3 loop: CASPEGIRQETQYF. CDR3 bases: TGTGCCAGCCCCGAAGGGATCAGACAAGAGACCCAGTACTTC.

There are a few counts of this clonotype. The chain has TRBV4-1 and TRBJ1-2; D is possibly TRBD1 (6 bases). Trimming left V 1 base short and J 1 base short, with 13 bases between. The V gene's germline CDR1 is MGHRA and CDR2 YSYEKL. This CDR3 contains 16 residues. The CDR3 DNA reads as TGCGCCAGCAGCCAAGTGGGGGCAGGGGTTAACTATGGCTACACCTTC. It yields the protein CASSQVGAGVNYGYTF.

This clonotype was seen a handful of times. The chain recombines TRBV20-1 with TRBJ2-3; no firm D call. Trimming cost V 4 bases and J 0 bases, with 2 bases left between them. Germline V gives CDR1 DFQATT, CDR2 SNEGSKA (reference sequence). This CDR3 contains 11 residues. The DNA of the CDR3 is TGCAGTGCTACCAGCACAGATACGCAGTATTTT. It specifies CSATSTDTQYF.

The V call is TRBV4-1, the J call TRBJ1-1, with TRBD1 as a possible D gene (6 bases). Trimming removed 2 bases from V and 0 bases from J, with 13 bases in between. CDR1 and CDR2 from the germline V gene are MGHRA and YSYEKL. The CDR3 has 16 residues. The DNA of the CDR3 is TGCGCCAGCAGCCAAATCGGGGGCCAGATGAACACTGAAGCTTTCTTT. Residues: CASSQIGGQMNTEAFF.

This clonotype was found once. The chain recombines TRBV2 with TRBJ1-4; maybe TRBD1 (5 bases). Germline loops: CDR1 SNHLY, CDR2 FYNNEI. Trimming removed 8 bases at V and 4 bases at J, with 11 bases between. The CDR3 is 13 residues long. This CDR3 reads CASRGGSNEKLFF. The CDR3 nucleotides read TGTGCCAGCCGGGGCGGGAGTAATGAAAAACTGTTTTTT.

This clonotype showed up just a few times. CDR3 bases: TGCGCCAGCCCCGACAGGGGGAAGTACTTC. It codes for CASPDRGKYF. The chain employs TRBV23-1 and TRBJ2-4; the match to TRBD1 covers 9 bases. TRBV23-1 is an open reading frame whose function is uncertain. The CDR3 totals 10 residues. V gave up 8 bases and J gave up 14 bases; unmatched junction bases: 4.

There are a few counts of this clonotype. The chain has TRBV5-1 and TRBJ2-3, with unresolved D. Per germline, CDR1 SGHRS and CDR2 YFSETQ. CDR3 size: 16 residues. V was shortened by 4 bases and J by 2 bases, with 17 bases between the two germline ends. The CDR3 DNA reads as TGCGCCAGCAGCCAACCACCGGGCCGCAACACAGATACGCAGTATTTT. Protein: CASSQPPGRNTDTQYF. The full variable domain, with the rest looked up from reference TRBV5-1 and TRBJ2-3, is KAGVTQTPRYLIKTRGQQVTLSCSPISGHRSVSWYQQTPGQGLQFLFEYFSETQRNKGNFPGRFSGRQFSNSRSEMNVSTLELGDSALYLCASSQPPGRNTDTQYFGPGTRLTVL.

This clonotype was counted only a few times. DNA for the CDR3: TGCGCCAGCAGTCCCGGCGAGGGTGGAAGTCAGCCCCAGCATTTT. Translated: CASSPGEGGSQPQHF. The genes are TRBV5-1 and TRBJ1-5; D unclear. Looked up from germline, CDR1 is SGHRS and CDR2 is YFSETQ. This CDR3 comprises 15 residues. V shed 5 bases and J shed 6 bases, with 18 bases lying between them. The entire variable domain, with the rest obtained from reference TRBV5-1 and TRBJ1-5, is as follows: KAGVTQTPRYLIKTRGQQVTLSCSPISGHRSVSWYQQTPGQGLQFLFEYFSETQRNKGNFPGRFSGRQFSNSRSEMNVSTLELGDSALYLCASSPGEGGSQPQHFGDGTRLSIL.

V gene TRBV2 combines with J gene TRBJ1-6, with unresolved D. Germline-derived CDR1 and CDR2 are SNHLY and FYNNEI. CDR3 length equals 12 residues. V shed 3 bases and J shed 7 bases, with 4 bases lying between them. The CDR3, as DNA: TGTGCCAGCAGTGATACGAATTCACCCCTCCACTTT. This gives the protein CASSDTNSPLHF.

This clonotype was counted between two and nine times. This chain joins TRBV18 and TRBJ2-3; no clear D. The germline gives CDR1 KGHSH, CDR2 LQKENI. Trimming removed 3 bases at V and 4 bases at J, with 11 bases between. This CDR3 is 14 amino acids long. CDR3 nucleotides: TGTGCCAGCTCACCCACAGACGAGGCAGATACGCAGTATTTT. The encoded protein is CASSPTDEADTQYF.

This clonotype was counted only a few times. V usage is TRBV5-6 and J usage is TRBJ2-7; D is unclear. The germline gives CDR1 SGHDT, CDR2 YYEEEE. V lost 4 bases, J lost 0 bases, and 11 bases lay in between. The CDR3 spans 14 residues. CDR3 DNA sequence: TGTGCCAGCAGCGCGAGACTGAGCTCCTACGAGCAGTACTTC. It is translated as CASSARLSSYEQYF. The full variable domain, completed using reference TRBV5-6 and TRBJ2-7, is DAGVTQSPTHLIKTRGQQVTLRCSPKSGHDTVSWYQQALGQGPQFIFQYYEEEERQRGNFPDRFSGHQFPNYSSELNVNALLLGDSALYLCASSARLSSYEQYFGPGTRLTVT.

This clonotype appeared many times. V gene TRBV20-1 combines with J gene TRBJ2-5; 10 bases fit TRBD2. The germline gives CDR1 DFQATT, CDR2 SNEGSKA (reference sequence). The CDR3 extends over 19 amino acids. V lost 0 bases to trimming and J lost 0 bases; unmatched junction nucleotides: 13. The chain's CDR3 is CSARDLWASGGSYQETQYF. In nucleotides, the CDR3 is TGCAGTGCTAGAGATCTCTGGGCTAGCGGGGGTTCGTACCAAGAGACCCAGTACTTC.

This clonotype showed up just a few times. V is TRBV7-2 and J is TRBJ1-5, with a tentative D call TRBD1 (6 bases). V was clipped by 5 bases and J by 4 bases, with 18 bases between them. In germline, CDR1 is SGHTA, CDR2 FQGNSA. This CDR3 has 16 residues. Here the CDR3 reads CASSPSGGADNQPQHF. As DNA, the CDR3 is TGTGCCAGCAGCCCTAGTGGGGGCGCGGATAATCAGCCCCAGCATTTT.

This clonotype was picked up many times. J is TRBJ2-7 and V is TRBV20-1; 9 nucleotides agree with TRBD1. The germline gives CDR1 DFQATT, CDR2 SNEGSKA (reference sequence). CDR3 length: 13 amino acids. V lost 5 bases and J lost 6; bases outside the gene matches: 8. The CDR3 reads CSAGDRVMGEQYF. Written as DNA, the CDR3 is TGCAGTGCTGGGGACAGGGTGATGGGCGAGCAGTACTTC.

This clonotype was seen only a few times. The CDR3, as DNA: TGTGCCAGCAGCGCCGAGGGCAGCCTCCCCCTCCACTTT. It codes for CASSAEGSLPLHF. The chain couples TRBV6-6 to TRBJ1-6; D gene unclear. The length of the CDR3 is 13 residues. Germline V gene sequence: CDR1 MNHNY, CDR2 SVGAGI (reference sequence). The germline V and J ends were trimmed by 6 bases and 13 bases, with 16 bases remaining between them.

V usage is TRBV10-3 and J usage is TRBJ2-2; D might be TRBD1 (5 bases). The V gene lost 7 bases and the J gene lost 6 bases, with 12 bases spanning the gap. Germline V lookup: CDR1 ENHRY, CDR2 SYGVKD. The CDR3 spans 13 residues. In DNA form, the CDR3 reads TGTGCCATCAACGGGCAGGGCGCCGGGGAGCTGTTTTTT. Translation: CAINGQGAGELFF.